The 14 T cell receptor beta chains given below trace back to one sample, sequenced in a study of cytomegalovirus exposure and HLA in healthy donors. The method was immunoSEQ multiplex PCR; TCRdb's version includes in-frame clones alone and lacks a portion of them. The sample lists more than 85,000 clones; roughly 89% were seen once. What was sequenced was PBMCs. All receptors come from a woman younger than 30 in good health and CMV-seronegative.

The chain recombines TRBV6-5 with TRBJ2-2; D is possibly TRBD2 (6 bases). V was cut by 6 bases and J by 1 base, with 9 bases left in between. This CDR3 has 14 amino acids. Germline CDR1 MNHEY, CDR2 SVGAGI. In DNA form, the CDR3 reads TGTGCCAGCAGCCTCGGGGGGAACACCGGGGAGCTGTTTTTT. This codes for CASSLGGNTGELFF.

This chain connects TRBV10-2 to TRBJ2-7; TRBD1 matches 7 bases. Germline CDR1 WSHSY, CDR2 SAAADI. The CDR3 extends over 13 amino acids. With 9 bases clipped from V and 4 bases from J, the junction kept 9 bases outside the gene matches. The CDR3 is CASLPTGLYEQYF. DNA of the CDR3: TGCGCCAGTCTACCGACAGGGTTGTACGAGCAGTACTTC.

V is TRBV11-3 and J is TRBJ2-7; weak D call: TRBD1 (5 bases). V was shortened by 2 bases and J by 7 bases, with 18 bases between the two germline ends. CDR1 is SGHNT and CDR2 is YENEEA in the germline V gene. The CDR3 loop spans 15 amino acids. The CDR3 region is CASSLTQGRVWEQYF. CDR3 bases: TGTGCCAGCAGCTTAACTCAGGGCCGAGTGTGGGAGCAGTACTTC.

V usage is TRBV5-1 and J usage is TRBJ2-3, with D possibly being TRBD1 (6 bases). V lost 3 bases and J lost 0, with 14 bases in between. This CDR3 region has 16 residues. Germline-derived CDR1 and CDR2 are SGHRS and YFSETQ. CDR3 in DNA: TGCGCCAGCAGCTCTGGGGGCGGCCGAAGCACAGATACGCAGTATTTT. Its translation is CASSSGGGRSTDTQYF.

The CDR3 loop is CASSPDSGQGYGYTF. CDR3 nucleotide sequence: TGTGCCAGCTCACCGGACTCTGGACAGGGCTATGGCTACACCTTC. The V gene is TRBV18, the J gene TRBJ1-2, with 8 bases that match TRBD1. Germline-derived CDR1 and CDR2 are KGHSH and LQKENI. V trimming: 3 bases; J trimming: 4 bases; junction bases outside the gene matches: 7. The CDR3 covers 15 residues.

The chain couples TRBV6-4 to TRBJ2-1, with a possible D match to TRBD2 (5 bases). Per germline, CDR1 MRHNA and CDR2 SNTAGT. This CDR3 spans 14 amino acids. V lost 4 bases and J lost 8, with 15 bases in between. The CDR3 loop is CASSGSPEGDEQFF. The CDR3 region has the DNA TGTGCCAGCAGTGGTAGCCCTGAGGGCGATGAGCAGTTCTTC.

This chain connects TRBV4-3 to TRBJ2-1, with 7 bases that match TRBD1. The CDR3 has 15 residues. The trim removed 4 bases at V and 9 bases at J, leaving 12 bases unmatched. Germline CDR1 is LGHNA and CDR2 is YSLEER. CDR3 sequence (DNA): TGCGCCAGCAGCCCCGGGACAGTTGGCACCGGTGAGCAGTTCTTC. This sequence encodes CASSPGTVGTGEQFF.

In its sample, this clone was seen a few times. The chain is built from TRBV6-1 and TRBJ1-5, with D perhaps TRBD1 (5 bases). From germline, CDR1 is MNHNS and CDR2 SASEGT. This CDR3 is built from 15 residues. V shed 4 bases and J shed 6 bases, with 16 bases lying between them. The CDR3 loop is CASSVHGEGSQPQHF. In DNA, the CDR3 is TGTGCCAGCAGTGTCCATGGGGAGGGGAGTCAGCCCCAGCATTTT.

J is TRBJ2-3 and V is TRBV6-4; TRBD2 aligns across 11 bases. The ends lost 6 bases at V and 3 bases at J; junction bases unmatched: 5. The CDR3 sequence is 15 residues long. Germline lookup yields CDR1 MRHNA and CDR2 SNTAGT. The CDR3 is CASSAGTSGTDTQYF. The CDR3, as DNA: TGTGCCAGCAGCGCCGGGACTAGCGGAACAGATACGCAGTATTTT.

The chain recombines TRBV7-2 with TRBJ2-1, with TRBD2 as a possible D gene (5 bases). The CDR3 is made up of 13 amino acids. The V end was cut by 8 bases, the J end by 5 bases, with 13 bases between. Germline V gene lookup returns CDR1 SGHTA and CDR2 FQGNSA. CDR3 nucleotide sequence: TGTGCCAGCGAGAGGGCTGGAAACAATGAGCAGTTCTTC. Its protein product is CASERAGNNEQFF.

The chain recombines TRBV28 with TRBJ2-1, with TRBD2 as a possible D gene (5 bases). Germline V gene sequence: CDR1 MDHEN, CDR2 SYDVKM. The V end was cut by 5 bases, the J end by 9 bases, with 14 bases between. The CDR3 totals 13 residues. This CDR3 reads CASSPGLVGEQFF. The CDR3, as DNA: TGTGCCAGCAGTCCTGGACTCGTTGGTGAGCAGTTCTTC. Full variable domain (missing parts from reference TRBV28 and TRBJ2-1): DVKVTQSSRYLVKRTGEKVFLECVQDMDHENMFWYRQDPGLGLRLIYFSYDVKMKEKGDIPEGYSVSREKKERFSLILESASTNQTSMYLCASSPGLVGEQFFGPGTRLTVL.

V and J are TRBV7-8 and TRBJ1-2; maybe TRBD1 (5 bases). This CDR3 spans 13 amino acids. V lost 4 bases and J 5 bases, leaving 11 bases between the germline ends. Germline CDR1 and CDR2: SGHVS and FQNEAQ. The CDR3 nucleotides are TGTGCCAGCAGCTCTCGACAGAGGTATGGCTACACCTTC. Encoded protein: CASSSRQRYGYTF. The variable domain in full, with the rest retrieved from reference TRBV7-8 and TRBJ1-2, is GAGVSQSPRYKVAKRGQDVALRCDPISGHVSLFWYQQALGQGPEFLTYFQNEAQLDKSGLPSDRFFAERPEGSVSTLKIQRTQQEDSAVYLCASSSRQRYGYTFGSGTRLTVV.

Only one count was recorded for this clone. The rearrangement uses TRBV4-3 and TRBJ1-6; D gene ambiguous. CDR1 is LGHNA, CDR2 YSLEER, per germline. The ends were cut back, 4 bases at V and 9 bases at J, with 13 bases in the middle. The CDR3 has 14 amino acids. The CDR3 bases are TGCGCCAGCAGCCTAGACGCGACTTTTTCACCCCTCCACTTT. Translation gives CASSLDATFSPLHF.

This rearrangement joins TRBV7-2 to TRBJ2-1; a weak D match, TRBD2 (6 bases). The CDR3 is 13 residues long. CDR1 and CDR2 (germline): SGHTA, FQGNSA. Deletions cut 8 bases from V and 8 bases from J, with 16 bases between. In nucleotides, the CDR3 is TGTGCCAGCGCTTGGCGGGGTCACGATGAGCAGTTCTTC. This sequence encodes CASAWRGHDEQFF.